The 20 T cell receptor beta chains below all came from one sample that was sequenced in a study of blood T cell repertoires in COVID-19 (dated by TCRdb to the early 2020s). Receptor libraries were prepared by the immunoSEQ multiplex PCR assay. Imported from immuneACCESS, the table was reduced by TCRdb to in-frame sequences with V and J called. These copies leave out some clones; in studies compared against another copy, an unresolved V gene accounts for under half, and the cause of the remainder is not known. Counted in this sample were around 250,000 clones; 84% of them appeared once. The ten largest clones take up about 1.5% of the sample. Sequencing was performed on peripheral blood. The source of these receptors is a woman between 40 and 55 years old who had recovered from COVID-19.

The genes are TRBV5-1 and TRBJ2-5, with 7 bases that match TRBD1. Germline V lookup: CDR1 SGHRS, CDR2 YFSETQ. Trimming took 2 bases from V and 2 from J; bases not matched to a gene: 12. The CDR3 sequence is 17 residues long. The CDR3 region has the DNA TGCGCCAGCAGCTTTAGGGGGCCATCCATCATACAAGAGACCCAGTACTTC. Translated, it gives CASSFRGPSIIQETQYF.

CDR3 DNA sequence: TGCGCCAGCAGCCAAGGGGAGACTTTCAATGAGCAGTTCTTC. Protein sequence: CASSQGETFNEQFF. The rearrangement uses TRBV4-1 and TRBJ2-1, with D possibly being TRBD2 (5 bases). V was shortened by 1 base and J by 6 bases, with 10 bases between the two germline ends. There are 14 residues in the CDR3. CDR1 MGHRA and CDR2 YSYEKL come from the germline V gene.

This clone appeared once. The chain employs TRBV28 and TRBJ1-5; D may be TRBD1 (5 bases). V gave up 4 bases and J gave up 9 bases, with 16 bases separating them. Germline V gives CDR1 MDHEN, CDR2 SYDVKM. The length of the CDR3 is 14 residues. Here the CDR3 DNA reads TGTGCCAGCAGTTCTACAGGTTCCTATCGGCCCCAGCATTTT. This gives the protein CASSSTGSYRPQHF.

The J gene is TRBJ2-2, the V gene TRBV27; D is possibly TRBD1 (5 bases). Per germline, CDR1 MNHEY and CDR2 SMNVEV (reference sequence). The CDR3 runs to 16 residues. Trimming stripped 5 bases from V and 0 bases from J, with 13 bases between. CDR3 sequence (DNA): TGTGCCAGCAGTCTCCGGACAACCGCGAACACCGGGGAGCTGTTTTTT. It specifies CASSLRTTANTGELFF.

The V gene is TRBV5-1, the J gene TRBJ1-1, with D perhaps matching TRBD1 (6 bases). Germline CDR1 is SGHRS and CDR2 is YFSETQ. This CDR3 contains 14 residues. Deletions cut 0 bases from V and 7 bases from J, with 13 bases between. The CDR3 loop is CASSLDEGVGEAFF. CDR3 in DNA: TGCGCCAGCAGCTTGGATGAGGGGGTTGGTGAAGCTTTCTTT.

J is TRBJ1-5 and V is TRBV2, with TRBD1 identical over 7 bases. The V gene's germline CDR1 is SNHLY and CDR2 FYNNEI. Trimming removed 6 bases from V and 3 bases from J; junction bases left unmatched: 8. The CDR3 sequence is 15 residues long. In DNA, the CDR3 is TGTGCCAGCAGGCCCGACAGGGTTTACAATCAGCCCCAGCATTTT. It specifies CASRPDRVYNQPQHF.

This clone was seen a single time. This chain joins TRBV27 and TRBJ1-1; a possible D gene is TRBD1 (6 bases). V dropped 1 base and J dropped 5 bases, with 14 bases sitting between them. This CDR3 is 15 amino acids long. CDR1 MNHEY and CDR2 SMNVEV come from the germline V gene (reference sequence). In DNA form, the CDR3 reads TGTGCCAGCAGTTTATGGGGGGGGCGACTGACTGAAGCTTTCTTT. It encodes CASSLWGGRLTEAFF.

The CDR3 sequence is CATSDPTGGRTNEQFF. CDR3 nucleotides: TGTGCCACCAGTGATCCCACAGGGGGCAGGACCAATGAGCAGTTCTTC. The chain employs TRBV24-1 and TRBJ2-1, with 9 bases identical to TRBD1. Per the germline V gene, CDR1 is KGHDR and CDR2 is SFDVKD. The CDR3 is 16 amino acids. The V segment lost 3 bases and the J segment 6 bases; nucleotides outside the gene matches: 8.

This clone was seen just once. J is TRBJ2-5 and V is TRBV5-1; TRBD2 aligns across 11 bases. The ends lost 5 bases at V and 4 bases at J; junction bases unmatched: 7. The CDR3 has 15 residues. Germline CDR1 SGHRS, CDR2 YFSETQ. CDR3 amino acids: CASRSASGGRETQYF. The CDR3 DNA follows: TGCGCCAGCAGGTCTGCTAGCGGGGGGCGAGAGACCCAGTACTTC.

As DNA, the CDR3 is TGTGCCAGCAGCCAAGAGCGCCAGAACACCGGGGAGCTGTTTTTT. It translates to CASSQERQNTGELFF. The rearrangement links TRBV4-2 to TRBJ2-2; D is unresolved. Trimming pared 0 bases from V and 1 base from J, leaving 6 bases between. The V gene's germline CDR1 is LGHNA and CDR2 YNFKEQ. The CDR3 length is 15 residues.

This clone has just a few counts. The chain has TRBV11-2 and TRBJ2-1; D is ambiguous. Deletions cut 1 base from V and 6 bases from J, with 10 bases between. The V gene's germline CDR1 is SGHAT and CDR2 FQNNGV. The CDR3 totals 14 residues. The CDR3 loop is CASSLVLTSNEQFF. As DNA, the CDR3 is TGTGCCAGCAGCTTAGTGCTGACAAGCAATGAGCAGTTCTTC.

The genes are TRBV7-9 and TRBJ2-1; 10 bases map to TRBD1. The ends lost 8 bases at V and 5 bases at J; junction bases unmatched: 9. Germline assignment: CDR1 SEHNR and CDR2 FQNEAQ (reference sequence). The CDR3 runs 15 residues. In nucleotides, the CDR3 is TGTGCCAGCCCTGAGGGGGACAGGGGTCACAATGAGCAGTTCTTC. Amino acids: CASPEGDRGHNEQFF.

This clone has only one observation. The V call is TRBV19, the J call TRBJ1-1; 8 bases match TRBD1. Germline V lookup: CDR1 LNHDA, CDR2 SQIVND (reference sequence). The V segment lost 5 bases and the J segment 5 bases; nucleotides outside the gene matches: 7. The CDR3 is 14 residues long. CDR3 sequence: CASSQTGGRTEAFF. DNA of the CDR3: TGTGCCAGTAGTCAAACAGGGGGTAGGACTGAAGCTTTCTTT.

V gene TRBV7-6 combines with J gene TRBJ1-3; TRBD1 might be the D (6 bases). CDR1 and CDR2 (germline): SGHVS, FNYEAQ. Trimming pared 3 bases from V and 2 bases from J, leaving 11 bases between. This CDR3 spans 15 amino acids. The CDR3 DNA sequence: TGTGCCAGCAGCTTTACCACAGGGCCTGGAAACACCATATATTTT. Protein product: CASSFTTGPGNTIYF. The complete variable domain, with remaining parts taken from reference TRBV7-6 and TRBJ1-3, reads GAGVSQSPRYKVTKRGQDVALRCDPISGHVSLYWYRQALGQGPEFLTYFNYEAQQDKSGLPNDRFSAERPEGSISTLTIQRTEQRDSAMYRCASSFTTGPGNTIYFGEGSWLTVV.

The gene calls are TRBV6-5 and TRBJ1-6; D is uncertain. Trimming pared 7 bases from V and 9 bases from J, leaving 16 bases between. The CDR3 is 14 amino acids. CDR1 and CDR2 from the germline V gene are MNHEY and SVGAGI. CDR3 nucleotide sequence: TGTGCCAGCAACTCTCAGCGGGCCCCTTCACCCCTCCACTTT. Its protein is CASNSQRAPSPLHF.

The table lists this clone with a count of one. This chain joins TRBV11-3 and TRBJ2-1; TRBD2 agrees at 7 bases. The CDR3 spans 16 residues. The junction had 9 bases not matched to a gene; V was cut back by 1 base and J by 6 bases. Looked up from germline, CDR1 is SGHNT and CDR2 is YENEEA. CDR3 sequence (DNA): TGTGCCAGCAGCTTAGCCTTCGGGACTACATTCAATGAGCAGTTCTTC. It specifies CASSLAFGTTFNEQFF.

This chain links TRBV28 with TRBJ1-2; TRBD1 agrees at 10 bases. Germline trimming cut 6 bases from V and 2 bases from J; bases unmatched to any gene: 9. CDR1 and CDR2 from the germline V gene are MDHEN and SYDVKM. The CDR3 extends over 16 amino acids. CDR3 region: CASRTPGTGANYGYTF. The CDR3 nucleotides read TGTGCCAGCAGAACCCCCGGGACAGGGGCCAACTATGGCTACACCTTC.

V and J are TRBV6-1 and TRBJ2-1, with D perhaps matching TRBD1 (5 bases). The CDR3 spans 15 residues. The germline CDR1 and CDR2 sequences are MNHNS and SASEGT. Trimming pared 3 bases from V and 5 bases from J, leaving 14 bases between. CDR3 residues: CASSELTDYNNEQFF. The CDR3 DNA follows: TGTGCCAGCAGTGAGTTGACAGATTACAACAATGAGCAGTTCTTC.

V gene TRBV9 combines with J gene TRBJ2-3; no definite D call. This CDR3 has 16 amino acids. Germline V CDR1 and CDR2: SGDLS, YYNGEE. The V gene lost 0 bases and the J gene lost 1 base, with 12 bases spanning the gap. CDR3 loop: CASSVATSRGTDTQYF. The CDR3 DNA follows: TGTGCCAGCAGCGTAGCAACGTCTCGGGGCACAGATACGCAGTATTTT.

This CDR3 is CASSKGGRALGGYTF. CDR3 bases: TGTGCCAGCAGCAAAGGGGGCAGGGCGCTTGGAGGCTACACCTTC. The V gene is TRBV21-1, the J gene TRBJ1-2; the D call TRBD1 from the table was never checked on the DNA. TRBV21-1 is reported as a pseudogene. CDR3 length equals 15 residues.